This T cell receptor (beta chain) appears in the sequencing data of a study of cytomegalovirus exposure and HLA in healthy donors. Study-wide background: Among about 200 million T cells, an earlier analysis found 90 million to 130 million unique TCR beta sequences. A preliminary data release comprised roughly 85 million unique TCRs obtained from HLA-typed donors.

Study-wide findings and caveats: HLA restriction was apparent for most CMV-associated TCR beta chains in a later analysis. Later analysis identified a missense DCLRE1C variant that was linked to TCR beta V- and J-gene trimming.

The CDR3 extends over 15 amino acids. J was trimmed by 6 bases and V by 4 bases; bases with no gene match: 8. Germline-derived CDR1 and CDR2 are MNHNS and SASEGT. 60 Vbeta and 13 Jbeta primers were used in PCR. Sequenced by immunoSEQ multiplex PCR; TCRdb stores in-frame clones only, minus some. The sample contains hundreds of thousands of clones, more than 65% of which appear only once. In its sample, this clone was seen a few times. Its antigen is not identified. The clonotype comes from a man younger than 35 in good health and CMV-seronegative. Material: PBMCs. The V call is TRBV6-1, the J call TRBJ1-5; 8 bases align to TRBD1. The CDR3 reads CASSGQGARGQPQHF. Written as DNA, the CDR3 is TGTGCCAGCAGTGGGCAGGGGGCGAGGGGTCAGCCCCAGCATTTT.